Sequencing of this T cell receptor beta chain was carried out in a study of identical twins. Points on this clonotype: As yet, its antigen is unknown.

The V gene end was trimmed by 6 bases and the J gene end by 5 bases; junction bases not matched to a gene: 8. Germline CDR1 reads MNHNS; CDR2 reads SASEGT. This CDR3 has 15 residues. Template switching introduced a universal primer site, and the cDNA bore unique molecular identifiers. TCRdb re-analysed the 5' RACE reads in MiXCR, keeping a single row per CDR3 protein. The data hold hundreds of thousands of distinct CDR3 sequences, with over 9% observed a single time. The study's findings and limits: The study based its conclusions on cross-sectional statistical analysis and did not follow the same donors. Reduced insertions were recorded for abundant cord blood beta clonotypes, with no such pattern in memory repertoires. Less excess twin sharing appeared in beta out-of-frame sequences.

These same records also appear under a second study, on yellow fever vaccine responses in identical twins.

This TCR was recovered from a woman between 18 and 29 years old in good health. The sequenced sample was CD8+ T cells sorted from blood. The V call is TRBV6-1, the J call TRBJ2-5; TRBD1 matches 11 bases. The CDR3 protein is CASRPGTGGRETQYF. For the CDR3, the DNA is TGTGCCAGCAGGCCCGGGACAGGGGGACGCGAGACCCAGTACTTC.